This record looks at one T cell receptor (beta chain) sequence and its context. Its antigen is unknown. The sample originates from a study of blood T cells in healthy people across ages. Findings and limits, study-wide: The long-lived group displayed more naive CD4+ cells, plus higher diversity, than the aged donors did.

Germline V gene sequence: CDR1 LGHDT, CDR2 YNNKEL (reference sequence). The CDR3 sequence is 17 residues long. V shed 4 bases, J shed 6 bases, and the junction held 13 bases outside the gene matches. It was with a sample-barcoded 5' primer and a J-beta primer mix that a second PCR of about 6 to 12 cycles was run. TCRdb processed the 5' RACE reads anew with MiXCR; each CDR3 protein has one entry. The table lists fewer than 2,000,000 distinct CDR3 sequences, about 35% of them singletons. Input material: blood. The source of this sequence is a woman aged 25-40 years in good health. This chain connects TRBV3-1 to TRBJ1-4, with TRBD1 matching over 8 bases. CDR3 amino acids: CASSLKTTGDKDEKLFF. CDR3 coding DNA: TGTGCCAGCAGCCTGAAGACGACAGGGGATAAGGATGAAAAACTGTTTTTT.